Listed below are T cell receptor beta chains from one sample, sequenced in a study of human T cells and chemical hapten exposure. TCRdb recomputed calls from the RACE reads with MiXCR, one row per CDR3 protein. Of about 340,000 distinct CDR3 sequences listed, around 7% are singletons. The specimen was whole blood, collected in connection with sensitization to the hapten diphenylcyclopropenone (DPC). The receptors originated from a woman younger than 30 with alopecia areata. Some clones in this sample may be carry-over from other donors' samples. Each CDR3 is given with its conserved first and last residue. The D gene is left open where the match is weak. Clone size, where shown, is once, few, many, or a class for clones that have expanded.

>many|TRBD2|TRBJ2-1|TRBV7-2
TGTGCCAGCAGCCAGGCGGGGGGGCCTTACAATGAGCAGTTCTTC
CASSQAGGPYNEQFF
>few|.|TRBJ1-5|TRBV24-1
TGTGCCACCAGCCTAGGACAGTTTCTTAATCAGCCCCAGCATTTT
CATSLGQFLNQPQHF
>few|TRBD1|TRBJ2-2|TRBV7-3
TGTGCCAGCAGCTTACAGGGGGCGCGGGACACCGGGGAGCTGTTTTTT
CASSLQGARDTGELFF
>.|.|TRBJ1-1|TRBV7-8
TGTGCCAGCAGCTGGACGAGGGCGCGGCACACTGAAGCTTTCTTT
CASSWTRARHTEAFF
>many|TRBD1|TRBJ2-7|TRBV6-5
TGTGCCAGCAGTTACACGCGACAGGGTACCAGCTACGAGCAGTACTTC
CASSYTRQGTSYEQYF
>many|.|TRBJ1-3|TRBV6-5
TGTGCCAGCAGTTATCTGGCCGGAACGTCCCTCGGAAACACCATATATTTT
CASSYLAGTSLGNTIYF
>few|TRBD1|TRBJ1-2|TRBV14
TGTGCCAGCAGCCAAGGGACGACAGGGCCGGGGTATGGCTACACCTTC
CASSQGTTGPGYGYTF
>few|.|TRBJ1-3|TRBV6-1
TGTGCCAGCAGTGACCGGCGCGGCTCCTCTGGAAACACCATATATTTT
CASSDRRGSSGNTIYF
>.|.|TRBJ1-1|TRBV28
TGTGCCAGCAGTTTATCAGGGGTTTTGAACACTGAAGCTTTCTTT
CASSLSGVLNTEAFF
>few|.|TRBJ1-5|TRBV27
TGTGCCAGCAGTTTGTCGGGGGCTTATAGCAATCAGCCCCAGCATTTT
CASSLSGAYSNQPQHF
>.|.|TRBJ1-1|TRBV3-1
TGTGCCAGCAGCCCTCCAGGGTACTCCTTTACTGAAGCTTTCTTT
CASSPPGYSFTEAFF
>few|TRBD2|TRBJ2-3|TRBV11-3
TGTGCCAGCAGCTCGGGGACTAGCGGACGCACAGATACGCAGTATTTT
CASSSGTSGRTDTQYF
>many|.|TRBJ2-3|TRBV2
TGTGCCAGCATGATTACTAGCACAGATACGCAGTATTTT
CASMITSTDTQYF
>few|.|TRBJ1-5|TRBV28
TGTGCCAGCAGTACCCGGACGGAGGAATATAGCAATCAGCCCCAGCATTTT
CASSTRTEEYSNQPQHF
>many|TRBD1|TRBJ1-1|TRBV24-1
TGTGCCGCCCCAGGGGGCGCGTGCACTGAAGCTTTCTTT
CAAPGGACTEAFF
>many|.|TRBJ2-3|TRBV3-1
TGTGCCAGCAGTCGACTAGATACAGATACGCAGTATTTT
CASSRLDTDTQYF
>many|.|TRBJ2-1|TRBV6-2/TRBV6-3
TGTGCCAGCAGTTACTGGCAGGAAGAGAATGAGCAGTTCTTC
CASSYWQEENEQFF
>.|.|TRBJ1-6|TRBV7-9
TGTGCCAGCAGCTTAGTCCCGGCGAGCTCCTATAATTCACCCCTCCACTTT
CASSLVPASSYNSPLHF
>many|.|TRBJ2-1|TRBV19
TGTGCCAGTAGTCCAAGACAGGGAGGAAGCAATGAGCAGTTCTTC
CASSPRQGGSNEQFF
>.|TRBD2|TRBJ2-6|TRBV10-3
TGTGCCATCAGTGCCGGCGGGGGACCAAGACTTGGGGCCAACGTCCTGACTTTC
CAISAGGGPRLGANVLTF